These 25 T cell receptor beta chains were all obtained from the same sample, sequenced in a study of blood T cell repertoires in COVID-19. The protocol was immunoSEQ multiplex PCR, while the TCRdb copy is restricted to in-frame clones and leaves out a portion. The sample includes hundreds of thousands of clones, roughly 86% of them seen just once. Material: PBMCs or T cells enriched from blood (not recorded which). All receptors derive from a woman in her late teens or twenties who had recovered from COVID-19.

The CDR3 loop reads CSVVTDYGYTF. CDR3 DNA sequence: TGCAGCGTTGTGACTGACTATGGCTACACCTTC. V gene TRBV29-1 combines with J gene TRBJ1-2; D is unresolved. The CDR3 contains 11 residues. Trimming stripped 4 bases from V and 3 bases from J, with 6 bases between. Per the germline V gene, CDR1 is SQVTM and CDR2 is ANQGSEA.

The chain recombines TRBV12-3 or TRBV12-4 with TRBJ2-3; unclear D gene. This CDR3 is built from 12 residues. The V gene lost 3 bases and the J gene lost 4 bases, with 5 bases spanning the gap. The CDR3 loop reads CASSFYSDTQYF. CDR3 DNA: TGTGCCAGCAGTTTCTACTCAGATACGCAGTATTTT.

This chain links TRBV19 with TRBJ1-1; 7 bases are shared with TRBD1. The CDR3 has 15 amino acids. Germline values: CDR1 LNHDA, CDR2 SQIVND (reference sequence). J was trimmed by 4 bases and V by 3 bases; bases with no gene match: 8. The CDR3 protein is CASSIITGVGTEAFF. In DNA, the CDR3 is TGTGCCAGTAGTATTATAACAGGGGTGGGCACTGAAGCTTTCTTT.

This sequence joins TRBV25-1 and TRBJ1-1, with a possible D match to TRBD1 (5 bases). Trimming pared 11 bases from V and 1 base from J, leaving 20 bases between. Germline V lookup: CDR1 MGHDK, CDR2 SYGVNS. The length of the CDR3 is 15 residues. CDR3 sequence: CAPQCQGGRNTEAFF. The CDR3, as DNA: TGTGCCCCACAGTGCCAGGGAGGAAGGAACACTGAAGCTTTCTTT.

The rearrangement joins TRBV4-1 to TRBJ1-2, with D uncertain. Germline lookup yields CDR1 MGHRA and CDR2 YSYEKL. The CDR3 has 13 amino acids. Trimming removed 5 bases from V and 8 bases from J, with 15 bases in between. In DNA form, the CDR3 reads TGCGCCAGCAGCTACGGATCGGAGCAGGGCTACACCTTC. Its translation is CASSYGSEQGYTF.

This clone was counted once. This chain links TRBV18 with TRBJ2-7; TRBD1 matches at 7 bases. Trimming removed 0 bases from V and 4 bases from J; junction bases left unmatched: 15. The CDR3 runs to 18 residues. CDR1 is KGHSH and CDR2 is LQKENI in the germline V gene. The CDR3 DNA is TGTGCCAGCTCACCACCGGAAGGGGGCGCTTTCCCGCCATACGAGCAGTACTTC. Translation: CASSPPEGGAFPPYEQYF.

Comment on this clone: Because the CDR3 is missing its conserved closing phenylalanine or tryptophan, this is likely a read error. The DNA is left out, because the CDR3 cannot be placed on it with certainty; the CDR3 is given as TCRdb lists it. This chain connects TRBV5-6 to TRBJ2-7; the D segment call TRBD2 is taken from the table without a DNA check. CDR1 and CDR2 from the germline V gene are SGHDT and YYEEEE. The CDR3 extends over 12 residues, inclusive of both ends. CDR3: CASSIGTVGLAL.

The chain links TRBV4-2 to TRBJ1-3; 8 bases fit TRBD1. Germline V lookup: CDR1 LGHNA, CDR2 YNFKEQ. This CDR3 is 17 amino acids long. J was trimmed by 0 bases and V by 4 bases; bases with no gene match: 8. The CDR3 here is CASSPRTGPRSGNTIYF. The CDR3 DNA follows: TGTGCCAGCAGCCCTCGGACAGGGCCCCGCTCTGGAAACACCATATATTTT.

CDR3 amino acids: CASSLGWSGGPRDEQFF. The CDR3, as DNA: TGTGCCAGCAGCTTAGGATGGTCGGGAGGGCCGCGGGATGAGCAGTTCTTC. This sequence joins TRBV11-2 and TRBJ2-1, with 8 bases identical to TRBD2. Germline V gene lookup returns CDR1 SGHAT and CDR2 FQNNGV. This CDR3 is built from 17 residues. V was clipped by 1 base and J by 8 bases; unmatched bases: 13.

The gene calls are TRBV6-2 or TRBV6-3 and TRBJ2-1; D may be TRBD2 (6 bases). Trimming took off 4 bases at V and 4 bases at J, with 8 bases between the two ends. The CDR3 loop spans 13 amino acids. Germline V CDR1 and CDR2: MNHEY, SVGEGT. CDR3 sequence reads: CASSWRGYNEQFF. For the CDR3, the DNA is TGTGCCAGCAGTTGGCGGGGTTACAATGAGCAGTTCTTC.

The chain uses TRBV7-9 and TRBJ2-7; weak D call: TRBD1 (6 bases). Trimming stripped 5 bases from V and 2 bases from J, with 10 bases between. Germline V CDR1 and CDR2: SEHNR, FQNEAQ (reference sequence). The CDR3 runs 13 residues. CDR3: CASSGGVTYEQYF. The CDR3 nucleotides read TGTGCCAGCAGCGGGGGCGTGACCTACGAGCAGTACTTC.

The chain recombines TRBV6-5 with TRBJ2-3, with D possibly matching TRBD1 (6 bases). CDR1 is MNHEY and CDR2 is SVGAGI in the germline V gene. The V end was cut by 3 bases, the J end by 2 bases, with 12 bases between. The CDR3 runs to 15 residues. CDR3 sequence reads: CASSYRGHITDTQYF. The CDR3 DNA follows: TGTGCCAGCAGTTATAGGGGACACATCACAGATACGCAGTATTTT.

DNA of the CDR3: TGTGCCAGCAGCCCAACTAGCGGCCCCTACAATGAGCAGTTCTTC. Translated: CASSPTSGPYNEQFF. The chain combines TRBV7-3 with TRBJ2-1, with TRBD2 identical over 8 bases. The germline V gene has CDR1 SGHTA and CDR2 FQGTGA. The CDR3 is 15 residues long. With V trimmed by 5 bases and J by 2 bases, 5 bases remained unmatched. Looking up the rest from reference TRBV7-3 and TRBJ2-1 gives the full variable domain: GAGVSQTPSNKVTEKGKYVELRCDPISGHTALYWYRQSLGQGPEFLIYFQGTGAADDSGLPNDRFFAVRPEGSVSTLKIQRTERGDSAVYLCASSPTSGPYNEQFFGPGTRLTVL.

The gene calls are TRBV24-1 and TRBJ2-3; 9 nucleotides line up with TRBD2. V shed 4 bases and J 6 bases; nucleotides not matched to a gene: 10. The CDR3 consists of 16 residues. CDR1 KGHDR and CDR2 SFDVKD come from the germline V gene. In DNA, the CDR3 is TGTGCCACCAGTGACCCCCAGCGGGGGGCCAGGGATACGCAGTATTTT. This translates into CATSDPQRGARDTQYF.

This clone was recorded a few times. The V gene is TRBV5-6, the J gene TRBJ1-1; D may be TRBD1 (5 bases). Trimming took off 5 bases at V and 4 bases at J, with 21 bases between the two ends. The CDR3 runs 16 residues. Germline-derived CDR1 and CDR2 are SGHDT and YYEEEE. The CDR3 region has the DNA TGTGCCAGCAGTAAATTTAGGACATCATTTGCCACTGAAGCTTTCTTT. Protein product: CASSKFRTSFATEAFF.

The rearrangement joins TRBV5-1 to TRBJ2-3, with a tentative D call TRBD1 (6 bases). Germline V gene data show CDR1 as SGHRS and CDR2 as YFSETQ. The CDR3 consists of 14 residues. V lost 4 bases, J lost 1 base, and 10 bases lay in between. This CDR3 is CASSKRQGTDTQYF. The CDR3 DNA is TGCGCCAGCAGCAAAAGACAGGGCACAGATACGCAGTATTTT.

Only one count was recorded for this clone. The gene calls are TRBV7-3 and TRBJ2-7; 7 nucleotides agree with TRBD2. The CDR3 consists of 16 residues. Trimming cost V 2 bases and J 5 bases; bases outside gene matches: 12. CDR1 is SGHTA and CDR2 is FQGTGA in the germline V gene. This CDR3 is CASSLRVRSAGDEQYF. CDR3 sequence (DNA): TGTGCCAGCAGCTTACGCGTCAGGTCGGCGGGGGACGAGCAGTACTTC.

V usage is TRBV28 and J usage is TRBJ2-7, with a tentative D call TRBD2 (6 bases). CDR1 is MDHEN, CDR2 SYDVKM, per germline. This CDR3 comprises 13 residues. V was shortened by 5 bases and J by 5 bases, with 13 bases between the two germline ends. CDR3: CASSPGGDDEQYF. The DNA for the CDR3 is TGTGCCAGCAGTCCGGGCGGGGACGACGAGCAGTACTTC.

This clone was counted a single time. The chain uses TRBV11-3 and TRBJ2-2; 9 nucleotides align to TRBD1. This CDR3 is built from 15 residues. With 5 bases clipped from V and 8 bases from J, the junction kept 9 bases outside the gene matches. Germline CDR1 reads SGHNT; CDR2 reads YENEEA. The CDR3 loop is CASSNPGQGSGELFF. The CDR3 nucleotides read TGTGCCAGCAGCAACCCGGGACAGGGTTCAGGGGAGCTGTTTTTT.

The rearrangement links TRBV6-2 or TRBV6-3 to TRBJ2-1; TRBD2 might be the D (6 bases). Germline loops: CDR1 MNHEY, CDR2 SVGEGT. V was pared by 4 bases and J by 2 bases, with 12 bases between. This CDR3 comprises 15 residues. The CDR3 region has the DNA TGTGCCAGCAGTTCCCTGGACTACCCCTACAATGAGCAGTTCTTC. This sequence encodes CASSSLDYPYNEQFF.

V gene TRBV5-6 combines with J gene TRBJ1-1; possibly TRBD1 for D (6 bases). CDR3 size: 16 residues. The germline V gene encodes CDR1 SGHDT and CDR2 YYEEEE. With 0 bases removed from V and 1 base from J, the gap between germline ends came to 13 bases. CDR3 coding DNA: TGTGCCAGCAGCTTGGAGGGACATATAACGAACACTGAAGCTTTCTTT. It specifies CASSLEGHITNTEAFF.

The V gene is TRBV6-1, the J gene TRBJ2-7, with 8 bases fitting TRBD1. J gave up 4 bases and V 3 bases, and 5 bases lay outside the gene matches. Germline V gene sequence: CDR1 MNHNS, CDR2 SASEGT. The CDR3 totals 14 residues. The CDR3 loop reads CASSEQGAAYEQYF. As DNA, the CDR3 is TGTGCCAGCAGTGAGCAGGGGGCGGCTTACGAGCAGTACTTC.

This clone has a single count. The V gene is TRBV5-1, the J gene TRBJ2-7; TRBD1 agrees at 7 bases. V shed 2 bases and J 2 bases; nucleotides not matched to a gene: 1. Germline lookup yields CDR1 SGHRS and CDR2 YFSETQ. CDR3 size: 13 residues. CDR3 loop: CASSFTGAYEQYF. CDR3 nucleotide sequence: TGCGCCAGCAGCTTTACAGGGGCCTACGAGCAGTACTTC.

The V and J genes are TRBV19 and TRBJ1-1, with TRBD1 matching 7 bases. CDR1 and CDR2 from the germline V gene are LNHDA and SQIVND (reference sequence). V was clipped by 4 bases and J by 3 bases; unmatched bases: 8. The CDR3 is made up of 15 amino acids. The CDR3: CASSTNRGLDTEAFF. In DNA, the CDR3 is TGTGCCAGTAGTACCAACAGGGGTCTGGACACTGAAGCTTTCTTT.

The chain has TRBV7-9 and TRBJ1-4; 12 bases align to TRBD1. The J segment lost 8 bases and the V segment lost 5 bases, leaving 3 bases of the junction unmatched. This CDR3 contains 14 residues. Germline lookup yields CDR1 SEHNR and CDR2 FQNEAQ (reference sequence). The CDR3 here is CASSGDRGREKLFF. The CDR3 DNA follows: TGTGCCAGCAGCGGGGACAGGGGGCGGGAAAAACTGTTTTTT. The full variable domain, completed using reference TRBV7-9 and TRBJ1-4, is DTGVSQNPRHKITKRGQNVTFRCDPISEHNRLYWYRQTLGQGPEFLTYFQNEAQLEKSRLLSDRFSAERPKGSFSTLEIQRTEQGDSAMYLCASSGDRGREKLFFGSGTQLSVL.